This TCR beta chain was sequenced for a study of blood T cell repertoires in COVID-19. Study as a whole: In each case, the material was cDNA or gDNA derived from T cells, B-cell-depleted T cells, or PBMCs.

TCRdb's copy holds only in-frame clones and misses some; the assay was immunoSEQ multiplex PCR. The sample contains about 59,000 clones, 88% of which appear only once. The TCR originated in a woman of 80 years or more with active COVID-19. Sequences were obtained from peripheral blood.

The CDR3 DNA sequence: TGTGCCAGCAGCTTGTGGGGGGGTGGCTACACCTTC. It codes for CASSLWGGGYTF. The rearrangement links TRBV7-2 to TRBJ1-2, with D perhaps TRBD1 (5 bases). CDR1 SGHTA and CDR2 FQGNSA come from the germline V gene. This CDR3 has 12 amino acids. The V end lost 3 bases, the J end lost 7 bases, and 9 bases lay between the germline ends.